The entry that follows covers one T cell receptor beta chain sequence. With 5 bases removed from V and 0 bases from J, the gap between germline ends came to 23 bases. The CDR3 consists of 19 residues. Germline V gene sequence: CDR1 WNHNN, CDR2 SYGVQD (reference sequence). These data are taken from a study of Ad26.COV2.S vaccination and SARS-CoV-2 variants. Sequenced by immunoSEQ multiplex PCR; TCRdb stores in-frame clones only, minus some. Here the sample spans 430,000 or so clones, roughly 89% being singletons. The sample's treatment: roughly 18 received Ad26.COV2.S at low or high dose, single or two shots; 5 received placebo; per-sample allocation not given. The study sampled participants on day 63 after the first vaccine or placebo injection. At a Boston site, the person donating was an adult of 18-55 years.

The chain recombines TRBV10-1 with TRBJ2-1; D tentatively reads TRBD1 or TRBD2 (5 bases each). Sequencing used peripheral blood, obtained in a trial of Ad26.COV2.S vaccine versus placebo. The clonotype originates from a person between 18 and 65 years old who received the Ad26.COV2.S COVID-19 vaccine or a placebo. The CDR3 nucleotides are TGCGCCAGCAGTTACAGCACCGGGACCACCTCCGACTCCTACAATGAGCAGTTCTTC. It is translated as CASSYSTGTTSDSYNEQFF.